A selection of T cell receptor beta chains follows, all from one sample in a study of siplizumab effects on memory and regulatory T cells. The data were produced by immunoSEQ multiplex PCR, yet TCRdb's version contains in-frame clones alone and is incomplete. The table records about 62,000 clones, 70% to 85% of them present only once. The sample consisted of memory CD4+ T cells sorted from blood. These receptors were obtained from a human donor in good health. Both conserved end residues are part of each CDR3. Each record gives: D gene, J gene, V gene, clone size, CDR3 protein, CDR3 DNA. D genes are given only for firm matches. Clone sizes are given selectively: once, few, many, or a class where the clone is expanded.

>.|TRBJ1-2|TRBV10-3|few
CAISGGTNYGYTF
TGTGCCATCAGTGGGGGCACTAACTATGGCTACACCTTC
>TRBD1|TRBJ1-2|TRBV19|.
CAGSWTGGSYGYTF
TGTGCCGGTAGCTGGACAGGGGGCTCCTATGGCTACACCTTC
>TRBD1|TRBJ1-4|TRBV30|few
CAWRRDRGSEKLFF
TGTGCCTGGAGGAGGGACAGGGGGAGCGAAAAACTGTTTTTT
>.|TRBJ2-2|TRBV19|.
CASSRGSVNTGELFF
TGTGCCAGTAGTCGTGGGTCGGTGAACACCGGGGAGCTGTTTTTT
>.|TRBJ2-5|TRBV15|few
CATSRSPDPSETQYF
TGTGCCACCAGCCGCTCCCCAGACCCCTCGGAGACCCAGTACTTC
>.|TRBJ1-2|TRBV19|.
CASSINLRLTGVANTF
TGTGCCAGTAGTATAAATCTACGCCTGACAGGAGTCGCGAATACCTTC
>.|TRBJ2-1|TRBV4-3|.
CASSQDGGGSYNEQFF
TGCGCCAGCAGCCAAGATGGAGGGGGGTCCTACAATGAGCAGTTCTTC
>.|TRBJ2-3|TRBV10-2|.
CASGRVADTQYF
TGCGCCAGCGGCAGGGTGGCAGATACGCAGTATTTT
>.|TRBJ1-2|TRBV5-6|.
CASSLITGFYTF
TGTGCCAGCAGCCTGATCACAGGGTTCTACACCTTC
>.|TRBJ1-6|TRBV6-1|.
CASRVNYRDSPLHF
TGTGCCAGCAGAGTGAACTACAGGGATTCACCCCTCCACTTT
>TRBD1|TRBJ2-3|TRBV7-2|.
CASSSTSTGGYMSQYF
TGTGCCAGCAGCTCCACCTCCACAGGGGGGTACATGTCGCAGTATTTT
>.|TRBJ2-3|TRBV11-2|.
CASSLEVGLTDTQYF
TGTGCCAGCAGCTTAGAAGTAGGGCTCACAGATACGCAGTATTTT
>.|TRBJ2-5|TRBV7-7|few
CASSSKETQYF
TGTGCCAGCAGCTCCAAAGAGACCCAGTACTTC
>.|TRBJ1-1|TRBV6-5|few
CASSYREKAFF
TGTGCCAGCAGTTACAGGGAGAAGGCTTTCTTT
>.|TRBJ2-4|TRBV12-5|once
CASGPGRSLAKNIQYF
TGTGCTAGTGGTCCTGGCAGATCCTTAGCCAAAAACATTCAGTACTTC
>.|TRBJ1-1|TRBV14|.
CASSLQSNTEAFF
TGTGCCAGCAGCCTCCAGTCCAACACTGAAGCTTTCTTT
>.|TRBJ1-2|TRBV5-1|.
CASSPGPYGYTF
TGCGCCAGCAGCCCGGGTCCTTATGGCTACACCTTC
>.|TRBJ2-5|TRBV7-2|.
CASSPGGGLETQYF
TGTGCCAGCAGCCCAGGGGGAGGGTTAGAGACCCAGTACTTC
>TRBD1|TRBJ1-1|TRBV6-5|.
CASSRLTGDTEAFF
TGTGCCAGCAGTAGATTGACAGGGGACACTGAAGCTTTCTTT
>.|TRBJ1-1|TRBV29-1|.
CSHSGATGNTEAFF
TGCAGCCATTCCGGGGCGACAGGGAACACTGAAGCTTTCTTT
>.|TRBJ1-1|TRBV6-6|.
CASRRSGMNTEAFF
TGTGCCAGCAGGAGATCGGGAATGAACACTGAAGCTTTCTTT
>.|TRBJ2-2|TRBV29-1|.
CSVGTPTPGELFF
TGCAGCGTTGGAACCCCCACCCCCGGGGAGCTGTTTTTT
>.|TRBJ2-3|TRBV12-5|.
CASGLAVSSTDTQYF
TGTGCTAGTGGTTTGGCCGTATCCAGCACAGATACGCAGTATTTT
>.|TRBJ2-1|TRBV7-3|.
CASSLEMDEQFF
TGTGCCAGCAGCCTTGAGATGGATGAGCAGTTCTTC
>.|TRBJ2-5|TRBV5-1|.
CASSLDPWGGSGKAHQETQYF
TGCGCCAGCAGCTTGGACCCGTGGGGCGGGTCGGGGAAGGCCCACCAAGAGACCCAGTACTTC
>.|TRBJ1-4|TRBV4-2|.
CASSQGRGFNEKLFF
TGTGCCAGCAGCCAAGGACGGGGATTTAATGAAAAACTGTTTTTT
>.|TRBJ2-1|TRBV10-3|.
CAISESRQGNNEQFF
TGTGCCATCAGTGAGTCTCGCCAGGGGAACAATGAGCAGTTCTTC
>.|TRBJ1-6|TRBV30|.
CAWTAAGLYNSPLHF
TGTGCCTGGACCGCAGCAGGCCTTTATAATTCACCCCTCCACTTT
>.|TRBJ2-7|TRBV7-2|.
CASSLVGSPMQYF
TGTGCCAGCAGCTTAGTCGGCAGTCCAATGCAGTACTTC